This T cell receptor (beta chain) was recorded in a study of shared clonotypes between healthy human individuals. The CDR3 contains 11 residues. V gave up 6 bases and J gave up 6 bases, with 7 bases separating them. Germline lookup yields CDR1 MNHEY and CDR2 SMNVEV (reference sequence). To note about this clone: Antigen: not known. Other nucleotide sequences in the sample specify the same CDR3.

Study-level points and caveats: Some naive CD4 clonotypes, approximately 4.5%, turned up in common across several donors. Exclusively blood specimens were collected; tissue repertoires likely differ.

Naive CD8 cells comprised CD45RO-negative, CCR7-positively selected cells, excluding terminally differentiated effector memory CD45RA+ cells. Several immunoSEQ plates held equal portions of the genomic DNA taken from each subset. Roughly 27,000 T cell genomes, or 200 to 250 ng DNA, went into the sorted-subset replicate PCRs. Clones were sequenced by immunoSEQ multiplex PCR, and TCRdb holds only the in-frame ones, with some missing. The sample shows just over 2,000,000 clones, 85% to 95% of them seen only once. This receptor was obtained from a man younger than 30 in good health. The chain uses TRBV27 and TRBJ2-3, with D unresolved. Sequenced sample: naive CD8+ T cells sorted from blood. DNA of the CDR3: TGTGCCAGCAGCTACTCTGATACGCAGTATTTT. Translated: CASSYSDTQYF.